This T cell receptor (beta chain) was sequenced in a study of blood T cell repertoires in COVID-19. Study context: Sample material is recorded as cDNA or gDNA derived from T cells, B-cell-depleted T cells, or PBMCs.

Assay: immunoSEQ multiplex PCR; the TCRdb copy retains only in-frame clones and omits some. The table has nearly 200,000 clones, roughly four fifths seen once. The sample comprised peripheral blood. This TCR came from a human donor with acute or convalescent COVID-19. The donor label of this sample is uncertain.

The CDR3 reads CASSQGGRGPSGYTF. The CDR3 region has the DNA TGTGCCAGCAGCCAAGGAGGCAGGGGGCCTTCTGGCTACACCTTC. The chain carries TRBV3-1 (or the pseudogene TRBV3-2) and TRBJ1-2, with TRBD1 identical over 8 bases. The ends lost 1 base at V and 7 bases at J; junction bases unmatched: 8. CDR1 LGHDT and CDR2 YNNKEL come from the germline V gene (reference sequence). The CDR3 length is 15 residues.